This is a list of T cell receptor beta chains from one sample in a study of blood T cell repertoires in COVID-19. Profiled with immunoSEQ multiplex PCR; TCRdb holds only in-frame clones, not every one. Seen here are 370,000 or so clones, 70% to 85% observed once, and the top ten hold over 0.95%. Sequenced sample: peripheral blood. These receptor sequences come from a human donor with acute or convalescent COVID-19. The donor label of this sample is uncertain. CDR3s leave out the opening cysteine and the closing phenylalanine or tryptophan. Rows may omit the clone size; those that give it use once, few, many or a size class.

TRBV19	.	TRBJ1-2	ASSIPGQGEYGYT
TRBV7-9	.	TRBJ1-2	ASSYPEKLGYT
TRBV15	.	TRBJ2-1	ATSRAVPSGRDSEQF
TRBV2	.	TRBJ2-1	ASSADLGGLINEQF
TRBV7-8	.	TRBJ2-5	ASSFFGETQY
TRBV30	once	TRBJ1-5	AWSVGGNQPQH
TRBV25-1	few	TRBJ2-1	ASSRGTTYNEQF
TRBV12-3/TRBV12-4	.	TRBJ1-1	ASMSVTEAF
TRBV12-5	.	TRBJ1-5	ASGADTNQPQH
TRBV6-1	.	TRBJ2-7	ASSEGQITYEQY
TRBV5-1	once	TRBJ1-5	ASSPGTGFNQPQH
TRBV19	few	TRBJ1-5	ASSIETGRRPQH
TRBV5-8	.	TRBJ1-2	ASSPTGVGTNYGYT
TRBV7-9	.	TRBJ1-4	ASSLYRGEKLF
TRBV10-3	.	TRBJ1-1	AIRSVLTEAF
TRBV12-3/TRBV12-4	.	TRBJ1-5	ASSHNNNQPQH
TRBV29-1	.	TRBJ2-1	SVAYRGNEQF
TRBV7-9	.	TRBJ1-4	ASNQGGEKLF
TRBV6-6	.	TRBJ1-2	ASSYLSDYYGYT
TRBV4-1	.	TRBJ2-1	ASSQARESDYNEQF